The source of this T cell receptor beta chain is a study of T cell repertoires in cytomegalovirus infection. Study summary: Shared public TCR beta signatures pointed to both CMV infection and a matching HLA type. Study-wide findings and caveats: The response measured ex vivo was dominated by TCR beta clonotypes (HLA-C-restricted and CMV-specific). Public TCR beta family frequency separated CMV-and-HLA carriers, including in an independent cohort.

TCRdb ran MiXCR on the reads and lists one entry per CDR3 protein. Of 200,000 to 250,000 distinct CDR3 sequences in the sample, under 8.5% were seen once. This CDR3 has 16 residues. The V and J ends lost 2 bases and 0 bases, in that order; junction bases with no gene match: 5. Per germline, CDR1 SGHVS and CDR2 FQNEAQ. This clonotype was found many times. Antigen: not known. The clonotype originates from a human donor in good health (CMV status not recorded). Some clones in this sample may be carry-over from other donors' samples. Source material: PBMCs. The chain has TRBV7-8 and TRBJ1-1; 8 nucleotides agree with TRBD1. The CDR3 coding sequence is TGTGCCAGCAGCTTATCTCCGGGACAGGTGAACACTGAAGCTTTCTTT. The encoded protein is CASSLSPGQVNTEAFF.